This TCR beta chain is from a study of shared clonotypes between healthy human individuals. Overall study results and limits: Clonotypes not shared had lower generation probabilities than those common to all four donors.

Produced via immunoSEQ multiplex PCR; TCRdb's table is partial and in-frame only. Of over 2 million clones listed, just under 95% are singletons. This clone was observed once. The target antigen is unknown. CDR1 SGHAT and CDR2 FQNNGV come from the germline V gene. V shed 5 bases and J shed 6 bases, with 13 bases lying between them. The CDR3 totals 13 residues. Sequencing was performed on naive CD4+ T cells from PBMCs. Subset of the sample: CD45RA+ positively selected. The receptor comes from a man younger than 35 in good health. Some clones in this sample may be carry-over from other donors' samples. This sequence joins TRBV11-2 and TRBJ1-2, with D perhaps TRBD1 (5 bases). CDR3 protein: CASSHGGEDGYTF. The CDR3 DNA reads as TGTGCCAGCAGCCATGGGGGGGAAGATGGCTACACCTTC.